This TCR beta chain was retrieved from a study of vaccination effects on CD4 cells after COVID-19. This clone has more than one count but fewer than ten. Its target is unknown. Sequencing was performed with immunoSEQ multiplex PCR; in TCRdb, only in-frame clones are kept and a portion is missing. Of around 55,000 clones listed, 55% to 75% are singletons. Under the ViraFEST assay, PBMC were stimulated with viral peptide pools so that antigen-specific CD4+ T cells expanded. Sequencing was performed afterwards. The culture ran for about 10 days, and then CD4+ T cells were isolated. According to the study, vaccine recipients showed no prior SARS-CoV-2 infection and negative nucleocapsid antibodies. Findings and limits, study-wide: Clones of infection and vaccine origin contracted markedly late after vaccination.

The V end lost 2 bases, the J end lost 0 bases, and 13 bases lay between the germline ends. The CDR3 is 16 residues long. Per the germline V gene, CDR1 is KGHSH and CDR2 is LQKENI. The J gene is TRBJ1-1, the V gene TRBV18; the D is unclear. This material consisted of CD4+ T cells from PBMCs cultured with SARS-CoV-2 spike peptides, taken before COVID-19 vaccination. The origin of this receptor is a human donor who received a COVID-19 vaccine. CDR3 region: CASSPYRREMNTEAFF. The CDR3, as DNA: TGTGCCAGCTCACCATATCGACGGGAAATGAACACTGAAGCTTTCTTT.